Listed below are T cell receptor beta chains from one sample, sequenced in a study of T cells after posttransplantation cyclophosphamide. The assay was immunoSEQ multiplex PCR, and TCRdb's table has in-frame clones only and misses some. The sample was found to contain about 30,000 clones, and every one recurs. Sequenced material: PBMCs. Every receptor here comes from a woman aged 55 to 70 in good health, CMV-negative, and a related stem cell transplant donor. Both conserved end residues are part of each CDR3. D genes are given only for firm matches. Size is omitted from some rows. Given values are once, few, many or a class for expanded clones.

cdr3_aa cdr3_nt v_call d_call clone_size j_call
CASLGKTGGPKPNQPQHF TGTGCCAGCCTCGGAAAGACAGGGGGCCCTAAGCCCAATCAGCCCCAGCATTTT TRBV6-2/TRBV6-3 TRBD1 few TRBJ1-5
CASSGPGVPQYF TGTGCCAGCAGCGGGCCAGGGGTTCCGCAGTACTTC TRBV14 . many TRBJ2-7
CASRTPDRGGTEAFF TGTGCCAGCAGAACCCCAGACAGGGGGGGTACTGAAGCTTTCTTT TRBV5-4 TRBD1 many TRBJ1-1
CSVGQGTYEQYF TGCAGCGTCGGACAGGGGACCTACGAGCAGTACTTC TRBV29-1 TRBD1 . TRBJ2-7
CASSSSGLISYEQFF TGTGCCAGCAGCTCCTCGGGACTCATCTCTTATGAGCAGTTCTTC TRBV7-9 . many TRBJ2-1
CASSFRLAANNEQFF TGTGCCAGCAGCTTTCGGCTAGCGGCAAACAATGAGCAGTTCTTC TRBV11-3 TRBD2 many TRBJ2-1
CASSFVATVTGRYGYTF TGTGCCAGCAGTTTTGTCGCTACGGTGACAGGGCGATATGGCTACACCTTC TRBV28 TRBD1 . TRBJ1-2
CASSVNQDSYNEQFF TGTGCCAGCAGCGTAAATCAGGATTCCTACAATGAGCAGTTCTTC TRBV9 . . TRBJ2-1
CASSPQGARDEQFF TGTGCCAGCAGCCCCCAAGGGGCTAGGGATGAGCAGTTCTTC TRBV9 . few TRBJ2-1
CASSQGLAGGIPETQYF TGCGCCAGCAGCCAGGGACTAGCGGGAGGAATTCCGGAGACCCAGTACTTC TRBV4-1 TRBD2 few TRBJ2-5
CASSDGGGFSYEQYF TGTGCCAGCAGTGACGGCGGGGGGTTCTCCTACGAGCAGTACTTC TRBV2 TRBD2 . TRBJ2-7
CASSYGQGNQPQHF TGCGCCAGCAGCTACGGACAGGGCAATCAGCCCCAGCATTTT TRBV5-1 TRBD1 many TRBJ1-5
CATHPGFGANVLTF TGTGCCACGCACCCGGGGTTTGGGGCCAACGTCCTGACTTTC TRBV7-2 . many TRBJ2-6
CASSRTGSGANVLTF TGTGCCAGTAGTCGAACAGGTTCTGGGGCCAACGTCCTGACTTTC TRBV19 . many TRBJ2-6
CASSLGTGGTRNSPLHF TGTGCCAGCAGCTTAGGAACAGGGGGCACGAGGAATTCACCCCTCCACTTT TRBV7-9 TRBD1 many TRBJ1-6
CASSVETRDEKLFF TGTGCCAGCAGCGTGGAGACCAGGGATGAAAAACTGTTTTTT TRBV5-5 . many TRBJ1-4
CASSDGELREKLFF TGTGCCAGCAGTGACGGGGAACTCCGCGAAAAACTGTTTTTT TRBV6-1 . many TRBJ1-4
CASSFYRQGSYGYTF TGTGCCAGCAGCTTTTACCGACAGGGGTCCTATGGCTACACCTTC TRBV7-2 TRBD1 . TRBJ1-2
CASSPQGDGNTIYF TGCGCCAGCAGCCCACAGGGGGATGGAAACACCATATATTTT TRBV5-1 TRBD1 many TRBJ1-3
CASSPGTSGWSYEQYF TGCGCCAGCAGCCCCGGGACTAGCGGTTGGTCCTACGAGCAGTACTTC TRBV5-1 TRBD2 many TRBJ2-7
CASSLGGQGTGQPQHF TGCGCCAGCAGCTTGGGGGGACAGGGTACGGGCCAGCCCCAGCATTTT TRBV5-1 TRBD1 many TRBJ1-5
CACGWNTIYF TGTGCCTGCGGTTGGAACACCATATATTTT TRBV30 . . TRBJ1-3
CATARDRGQPQHF TGTGCCACCGCCAGGGACAGGGGGCAGCCCCAGCATTTT TRBV19 TRBD1 few TRBJ1-5
CASSVGTGGNQPQHF TGTGCCAGCAGTGTAGGGACAGGGGGTAATCAGCCCCAGCATTTT TRBV2 TRBD1 many TRBJ1-5
CASSEGTRASTDTQYF TGTGCCAGCAGTGAGGGGACTAGGGCGAGCACAGATACGCAGTATTTT TRBV2 TRBD2 many TRBJ2-3
CSAKIVPEAFF TGCAGTGCCAAGATAGTCCCTGAAGCTTTCTTT TRBV20-1 . few TRBJ1-1
CASGPGTGTEQYF TGTGCCAGTGGACCCGGGACAGGGACCGAGCAGTACTTC TRBV19 TRBD1 many TRBJ2-7
CASSLEREAEQFF TGTGCCAGCAGCTTAGAGCGGGAGGCTGAGCAGTTCTTC TRBV11-3 TRBD2 many TRBJ2-1
CATSDRRQGLNEKLFF TGTGCCACCAGTGACCGACGACAGGGCCTTAATGAAAAACTGTTTTTT TRBV24-1 TRBD1 many TRBJ1-4
CSVESGARNTIYF TGCAGCGTTGAATCAGGGGCCCGAAACACCATATATTTT TRBV29-1 . many TRBJ1-3
CASPPAGGTDTQYF TGTGCCAGCCCCCCGGCGGGGGGCACAGATACGCAGTATTTT TRBV6-1 TRBD2 many TRBJ2-3
CASSHYHEYEQYF TGTGCCAGCAGTCACTACCACGAGTACGAGCAGTACTTC TRBV12-3/TRBV12-4 . many TRBJ2-7
CATSLAAGELFF TGTGCCACCAGCTTGGCGGCCGGGGAGCTGTTTTTT TRBV24-1 . few TRBJ2-2
CASSTTHRDGEKLFF TGTGCCAGCAGCACTACCCACAGGGATGGTGAAAAACTGTTTTTT TRBV5-5 . few TRBJ1-4
CASSSESDEQFF TGTGCCAGCAGCTCTGAGTCGGATGAGCAGTTCTTC TRBV7-3 . . TRBJ2-1
CASSPRTRQGRNTIYF TGTGCCAGCAGCCCTCGAACAAGACAGGGAAGGAACACCATATATTTT TRBV9 TRBD1 many TRBJ1-3
CASSSQQGNYGYTF TGTGCCAGCAGTTCCCAACAGGGGAACTATGGCTACACCTTC TRBV6-5 TRBD1 . TRBJ1-2
CASSPGAGGPYNEQFF TGTGCCAGCAGCCCAGGGGCGGGGGGGCCCTACAATGAGCAGTTCTTC TRBV5-5 TRBD2 many TRBJ2-1
CASSWRGPSGGIINEQFF TGTGCCAGCAGCTGGAGGGGGCCTAGCGGGGGGATAATAAATGAGCAGTTCTTC TRBV5-4 TRBD2 many TRBJ2-1
CASSLGGQTYEQYF TGTGCCAGCAGCTTAGGCGGCCAGACCTACGAGCAGTACTTC TRBV11-3 . few TRBJ2-7
CASSPPKGSLALYNEQFF TGTGCCAGCTCACCACCGAAGGGCTCGCTGGCCCTGTACAATGAGCAGTTCTTC TRBV18 . many TRBJ2-1
CASSLGQHTQYF TGTGCCAGCAGCTTAGGACAGCATACGCAGTATTTT TRBV7-9 . many TRBJ2-3
CASSEGGTEAFF TGTGCCAGCAGCGAAGGGGGCACTGAAGCTTTCTTT TRBV28 . . TRBJ1-1
CASDLAGGVTGELFF TGTGCCAGCGACTTAGCGGGAGGGGTCACCGGGGAGCTGTTTTTT TRBV6-2/TRBV6-3 TRBD2 many TRBJ2-2
CASSQEAPLVPQHF TGTGCCAGCAGCCAAGAGGCCCCCCTCGTGCCCCAGCATTTT TRBV4-2 . many TRBJ1-5
CASRLGVGQPQHF TGTGCCAGCAGGCTAGGGGTGGGTCAGCCCCAGCATTTT TRBV27 . many TRBJ1-5
CASSPGRTEAFF TGTGCCAGCTCCCCCGGCAGGACTGAAGCTTTCTTT TRBV18 . many TRBJ1-1
CASSLGRGETQYF TGTGCCAGCAGCTTGGGCAGGGGAGAGACCCAGTACTTC TRBV5-4 . few TRBJ2-5
CASSSSGGAKDTQYF TGTGCCAGCAGTTCCAGCGGGGGGGCCAAAGATACGCAGTATTTT TRBV7-6 TRBD2 few TRBJ2-3
CSVGGGSGGAFF TGCAGCGTTGGAGGGGGGTCAGGGGGAGCTTTCTTT TRBV29-1 TRBD1 . TRBJ1-1
CASSPPGTSGVF TGTGCCAGCAGTCCCCCCGGGACTAGCGGGGTATTT TRBV12-3/TRBV12-4 TRBD2 many TRBJ2-3